The clone carrying this T cell receptor beta chain has a single count. Its specificity is not known. TCR sequencing used cDNA made by reverse transcription of extracted RNA. The assay was immunoSEQ multiplex PCR, and TCRdb's table has in-frame clones only and misses some. The sample has 130,000 or so clones, approximately 60% seen once. Treatment indicated: oral pan-JAK inhibitor, 5-10 mg twice daily. The CDR3 has 13 residues. Between the trimmed V and J ends, which lost 6 bases and 0 bases, there was a span of 6 bases. The germline V gene encodes CDR1 MNHEY and CDR2 SVGAGI. The data belong to a study of CD8+ T cells in alopecia areata. Across the whole study: Disease severity was quantified as SALT score of affected scalp area.

Study-level results: Mice gave a clearer picture of TCR sharing than patients did, possibly for HLA-related reasons. Expanded CD8+ clones among the top 100, and scalp clonality, were significantly decreased by tofacitinib.

The specimen comprised CD4+ T cells sorted from blood, sampled at week 4, from a patient treated with tofacitinib. This rearrangement joins TRBV6-5 to TRBJ1-3, with unresolved D. The TCR sequence derives from a human donor with alopecia areata. The CDR3 is CASRDYSGNTIYF. The CDR3 DNA reads TGTGCCAGCAGAGATTACTCTGGAAACACCATATATTTT.